These 30 T cell receptor beta chains were sequenced from one sample in a study of T cells in Graves' hyperthyroidism and ophthalmopathy. RNA transcripts were the template for amplifying TCR beta CDR3 regions. The HTBI primer set drove a first-round RT-PCR of the TCR CDR3. TCRdb passed the multiplex PCR reads through MiXCR, listing each CDR3 protein once. The data contain around 190,000 distinct CDR3 sequences, 17% of them seen just once; the ten biggest clones take up over 45%. What was sequenced was blood. These receptors all stem from a woman aged 45-65 years with Graves' hyperthyroidism.

This clonotype occurred a few times. This chain connects TRBV30 to TRBJ2-7, with 7 bases lining up with TRBD1. This CDR3 has 16 residues. Trimming removed 3 bases from V and 3 bases from J; junction bases left unmatched: 14. The germline V gene encodes CDR1 GTSNPN and CDR2 SVGIG (reference sequence). The CDR3 reads CAWSGTRDSPLYEQYF. The CDR3 nucleotides read TGTGCCTGGAGCGGAACCCGGGACAGTCCTCTCTACGAGCAGTACTTC.

This clonotype was seen many times. The chain recombines TRBV20-1 with TRBJ2-3, with 7 bases fitting TRBD2. CDR3 length: 17 amino acids. Losses at the gene ends were 3 bases for V and 1 base for J; bases not matched to a gene: 13. Germline V gene sequence: CDR1 DFQATT, CDR2 SNEGSKA (reference sequence). Here the CDR3 reads CSASMGGSSLGTDTQYF. The CDR3, as DNA: TGCAGTGCTAGTATGGGCGGGAGTAGTCTGGGCACAGATACGCAGTATTTT.

The chain links TRBV7-8 to TRBJ1-4, with no clear D. Trimming pared 4 bases from V and 6 bases from J, leaving 12 bases between. Germline V lookup: CDR1 SGHVS, CDR2 FQNEAQ. This CDR3 is built from 14 residues. The CDR3 sequence is CASSSPTTYEKLFF. The DNA of the CDR3 is TGTGCCAGCAGCTCTCCAACGACCTATGAAAAACTGTTTTTT.

The chain uses TRBV28 and TRBJ2-7; a possible D gene is TRBD1 (6 bases). The V end was cut by 4 bases, the J end by 2 bases, with 12 bases between. The CDR3 runs to 14 residues. CDR1 MDHEN and CDR2 SYDVKM come from the germline V gene. The CDR3 here is CASSYQGFPYEQYF. In DNA form, the CDR3 reads TGTGCCAGCAGTTACCAGGGGTTCCCCTACGAGCAGTACTTC. The full variable domain, its missing parts supplied by reference TRBV28 and TRBJ2-7, is DVKVTQSSRYLVKRTGEKVFLECVQDMDHENMFWYRQDPGLGLRLIYFSYDVKMKEKGDIPEGYSVSREKKERFSLILESASTNQTSMYLCASSYQGFPYEQYFGPGTRLTVT.

On this clonotype: The junction and the germline gene differ at one end; a read error may be behind it. The CDR3 here is CASSLRRAGNTTYF. The DNA of the CDR3 is TGTGCCAGCAGCTTAAGAAGGGCCGGAAACACCACATATTTT. V and J are TRBV11-2 and TRBJ1-3; D is unclear. CDR3 length equals 14 residues. Germline V gives CDR1 SGHAT, CDR2 FQNNGV.

This clonotype was counted ten times or more. The gene calls are TRBV11-2 and TRBJ1-2; D is perhaps TRBD1 (6 bases). This CDR3 comprises 17 residues. Trimming stripped 7 bases from V and 8 bases from J, with 29 bases between. In germline, CDR1 is SGHAT, CDR2 FQNNGV. CDR3 in DNA: TGTGCCAGCACAACCCATTACCAAGGGCAGGGGATTGGAGGCTACACCTTC. This sequence encodes CASTTHYQGQGIGGYTF.

This clonotype was detected ten times or more. The chain links TRBV20-1 to TRBJ2-5; D perhaps matches TRBD1 (6 bases). The CDR3 loop spans 15 amino acids. The germline V and J ends were trimmed by 4 bases and 1 base, with 16 bases remaining between them. The germline V gene encodes CDR1 DFQATT and CDR2 SNEGSKA (reference sequence). CDR3 residues: CSATTDRDTQETQYF. In nucleotides, the CDR3 is TGCAGTGCTACGACTGACCGGGACACCCAAGAGACCCAGTACTTC.

This clonotype has a count of ten or more. The chain joins TRBV12-3 or TRBV12-4 to TRBJ2-3; D is unclear. The CDR3 runs 16 residues. V lost 9 bases and J 0 bases, leaving 19 bases between the germline ends. CDR3 nucleotide sequence: TGTGCCAGTTGGGCCGAGACCCGTACTAGCACAGATACGCAGTATTTT. This codes for CASWAETRTSTDTQYF.

This chain joins TRBV30 and TRBJ1-1; TRBD1 matches at 8 bases. Germline V gives CDR1 GTSNPN, CDR2 SVGIG (reference sequence). The V and J ends lost 2 bases and 11 bases, in that order; junction bases with no gene match: 10. The CDR3 is 13 amino acids. DNA for the CDR3: TGTGCCTGGAGTAAAGGACAGGGACGGGAGGCTTTCTTT. As protein: CAWSKGQGREAFF.

The CDR3 DNA is TGTGCCAGCAGTTTATCCTTCCCCCCGGGACAGGGGGGGAATGAGCAGTTCTTC. The encoded protein is CASSLSFPPGQGGNEQFF. The V and J genes are TRBV27 and TRBJ2-1; 11 nucleotides agree with TRBD1. This CDR3 spans 18 amino acids. Germline V gene sequence: CDR1 MNHEY, CDR2 SMNVEV (reference sequence). V shed 0 bases and J 7 bases; nucleotides not matched to a gene: 11.

This clonotype was detected many times. The chain carries TRBV7-2 and TRBJ2-1; no firm D call. CDR1 and CDR2 from the germline V gene are SGHTA and FQGNSA. The CDR3 loop spans 11 amino acids. Trimming took off 3 bases at V and 4 bases at J, with 1 base between the two ends. The CDR3, as DNA: TGTGCCAGCAGCTTTTACAATGAGCAGTTCTTC. It is translated as CASSFYNEQFF.

This rearrangement joins TRBV19 to TRBJ2-7; D is uncertain. V lost 4 bases and J lost 3, with 4 bases in between. Per the germline V gene, CDR1 is LNHDA and CDR2 is SQIVND (reference sequence). This CDR3 comprises 11 residues. The DNA of the CDR3 is TGTGCCAGTAGTACAGACTACGAGCAGTACTTC. It specifies CASSTDYEQYF. Complete variable domain (other parts from reference TRBV19 and TRBJ2-7): DGGITQSPKYLFRKEGQNVTLSCEQNLNHDAMYWYRQDPGQGLRLIYYSQIVNDFQKGDIAEGYSVSREKKESFPLTVTSAQKNPTAFYLCASSTDYEQYFGPGTRLTVT.

This clonotype was observed at least ten times. This chain's CDR3 is CASFGQINEKLFF. CDR3 coding DNA: TGTGCCAGCTTTGGACAGATTAATGAAAAACTGTTTTTT. V is TRBV2 and J is TRBJ1-4, with a weak D call TRBD1 (6 bases). Germline CDR1 reads SNHLY; CDR2 reads FYNNEI. The CDR3 contains 13 residues. The V gene lost 8 bases and the J gene lost 4 bases, with 11 bases spanning the gap. The full variable domain, rest sourced from reference TRBV2 and TRBJ1-4, is EPEVTQTPSHQVTQMGQEVILRCVPISNHLYFYWYRQILGQKVEFLVSFYNNEISEKSEIFDDQFSVERPDGSNFTLKIRSTKLEDSAMYFCASFGQINEKLFFGSGTQLSVL.

At least ten counts were recorded for this clonotype. The chain carries TRBV15 and TRBJ2-3; D gene ambiguous. Looked up from germline, CDR1 is LNHNV and CDR2 is YYDKDF (reference sequence). This CDR3 has 15 residues. V was cut by 5 bases and J by 4 bases, with 16 bases left in between. In nucleotides, the CDR3 is TGTGCCACCAGCGGACCTCGGCCGCTCGCAGATACGCAGTATTTT. This encodes CATSGPRPLADTQYF.

This clonotype was observed many times. V gene TRBV28 combines with J gene TRBJ1-1, with 8 bases matching TRBD1. The V and J ends lost 6 bases and 6 bases, in that order; junction bases with no gene match: 6. Germline V gene sequence: CDR1 MDHEN, CDR2 SYDVKM. The CDR3 is made up of 13 amino acids. The CDR3 coding sequence is TGTGCCAGCAGGCGGACAGGGATTTCTGAAGCTTTCTTT. The encoded protein is CASRRTGISEAFF.

This clonotype was recorded many times. CDR3 amino acids: CASHRTGGSTEAFF. CDR3 DNA: TGTGCCAGCCATAGGACAGGGGGAAGCACTGAAGCTTTCTTT. V usage is TRBV6-1 and J usage is TRBJ1-1, with TRBD1 matching 10 bases. The junction had 7 bases not matched to a gene; V was cut back by 8 bases and J by 4 bases. The CDR3 loop spans 14 amino acids. CDR1 is MNHNS and CDR2 is SASEGT in the germline V gene.

This clonotype was recorded only once. The CDR3 nucleotides are TGTGCCAGCAAGGAGAGTGGGGGGGGCGATCACTACGAGCAGTACTTC. Protein: CASKESGGGDHYEQYF. This chain links TRBV28 with TRBJ2-7; D might be TRBD2 (7 bases). V dropped 7 bases and J dropped 3 bases, with 22 bases sitting between them. The CDR3 covers 16 residues. Germline V gives CDR1 MDHEN, CDR2 SYDVKM. The complete variable domain, with remaining parts taken from reference TRBV28 and TRBJ2-7, reads DVKVTQSSRYLVKRTGEKVFLECVQDMDHENMFWYRQDPGLGLRLIYFSYDVKMKEKGDIPEGYSVSREKKERFSLILESASTNQTSMYLCASKESGGGDHYEQYFGPGTRLTVT.

This clonotype occurred many times. V and J are TRBV3-1 and TRBJ1-1; D perhaps matches TRBD1 (5 bases). Germline-derived CDR1 and CDR2 are LGHDT and YNNKEL (reference sequence). Trimming shortened V by 8 bases and J by 1 base, and 14 bases separated the two germline ends. The CDR3 spans 14 residues. CDR3 loop: CASHGGAPNTEAFF. The CDR3 DNA sequence: TGTGCCAGCCACGGTGGGGCCCCGAACACTGAAGCTTTCTTT.

This clonotype was counted a few times. The chain employs TRBV5-1 and TRBJ2-7; 7 bases line up with TRBD1. The CDR3 is 15 residues long. The trim removed 3 bases at V and 5 bases at J, leaving 11 bases unmatched. CDR1 SGHRS and CDR2 YFSETQ come from the germline V gene. CDR3 nucleotide sequence: TGCGCCAGCAGCTATACAGGGGTTGGAAGGAACGAGCAGTACTTC. It translates to CASSYTGVGRNEQYF.

This clonotype came up many times. The V and J genes are TRBV12-3 or TRBV12-4 and TRBJ1-2; tentatively, D is TRBD1 (5 bases). This CDR3 is 13 amino acids long. V lost 3 bases, J lost 7 bases, and 12 bases lay in between. CDR3 in DNA: TGTGCCAGCAGTTTTCAGGGAGTGATTGGCTACACCTTC. It specifies CASSFQGVIGYTF.

The genes are TRBV12-3 or TRBV12-4 and TRBJ2-3; D is undetermined. Trimming took off 2 bases at V and 2 bases at J, with 8 bases between the two ends. This CDR3 is built from 14 residues. The CDR3 coding sequence is TGTGCCAGCAGTTTACCCGACGCCACAGATACGCAGTATTTT. As protein: CASSLPDATDTQYF.

This rearrangement joins TRBV20-1 to TRBJ1-1, with 7 positions matching TRBD1. The CDR3 has 13 residues. Germline V CDR1 and CDR2: DFQATT, SNEGSKA (reference sequence). V was pared by 5 bases and J by 0 bases, with 3 bases of the junction left unmatched. The CDR3 reads CSAGDSLNTEAFF. CDR3 in DNA: TGCAGTGCTGGGGACAGCTTGAACACTGAAGCTTTCTTT.

The chain links TRBV28 to TRBJ2-5; perhaps TRBD2 as D (5 bases). V lost 4 bases and J lost 10, with 10 bases in between. The CDR3 contains 11 residues. Per the germline V gene, CDR1 is MDHEN and CDR2 is SYDVKM. CDR3 sequence reads: CASSSSGDQYF. CDR3 DNA: TGTGCCAGCAGTTCCAGCGGAGACCAGTACTTC. Filled out from reference TRBV28 and TRBJ2-5, the complete variable domain reads DVKVTQSSRYLVKRTGEKVFLECVQDMDHENMFWYRQDPGLGLRLIYFSYDVKMKEKGDIPEGYSVSREKKERFSLILESASTNQTSMYLCASSSSGDQYFGPGTRLLVL.

This chain joins TRBV14 and TRBJ1-1; D remains unclear. Trimming removed 6 bases from V and 1 base from J, with 18 bases in between. The CDR3 extends over 16 amino acids. Germline V gene data show CDR1 as SGHDN and CDR2 as FVKESK. The CDR3 loop reads CASSLGFGGPNTEAFF. CDR3 bases: TGTGCCAGCAGTCTAGGATTTGGTGGTCCGAACACTGAAGCTTTCTTT.

This clonotype was seen many times. The V and J genes are TRBV2 and TRBJ2-7; a possible D gene is TRBD2 (5 bases). Trimming stripped 8 bases from V and 6 bases from J, with 23 bases between. Germline V gene lookup returns CDR1 SNHLY and CDR2 FYNNEI. The CDR3 runs 15 residues. The CDR3: CASRGEAQKDGEQYF. In DNA, the CDR3 is TGTGCCAGCCGGGGTGAAGCTCAAAAAGACGGCGAGCAGTACTTC.

The rearrangement uses TRBV18 and TRBJ2-5; maybe TRBD2 (5 bases). Trimming left V 3 bases short and J 4 bases short, with 12 bases between. The CDR3 covers 14 residues. Germline V lookup: CDR1 KGHSH, CDR2 LQKENI. Here the CDR3 reads CASSPTTTGETQYF. The DNA for the CDR3 is TGTGCCAGCTCACCTACGACTACCGGAGAGACCCAGTACTTC.

The genes are TRBV6-1 and TRBJ1-1; the D gene is possibly TRBD1 (6 bases). Trimming took 6 bases from V and 3 from J, leaving 14 bases between them. CDR1 MNHNS and CDR2 SASEGT come from the germline V gene. This CDR3 contains 14 residues. The chain's CDR3 is CASSRGDTYTEAFF. The DNA of the CDR3 is TGTGCCAGCAGCCGGGGGGACACTTACACTGAAGCTTTCTTT.

The chain has TRBV25-1 and TRBJ2-2; no clear D gene. The CDR3 extends over 14 amino acids. V lost 3 bases to trimming and J lost 1 base, with 6 bases between them. Germline CDR1 MGHDK, CDR2 SYGVNS. The CDR3 region has the DNA TGTGCCAGCAGTGATACCCTGAACACCGGGGAGCTGTTTTTT. Protein: CASSDTLNTGELFF.

This chain joins TRBV19 and TRBJ2-7; D unresolved. The CDR3 runs 17 residues. Trimming cost V 1 base and J 1 base, with 17 bases left between them. Germline-derived CDR1 and CDR2 are LNHDA and SQIVND (reference sequence). The CDR3 bases are TGTGCCAGTAGTATAGCGGCCTCTCCCAGAACTTCCTACGAGCAGTACTTC. Residues: CASSIAASPRTSYEQYF.

This clonotype was found many times. The CDR3 nucleotides are TGTGCCACCAGCAGAGATTGGGCAGGGAGCCACGAGCAGTACTTC. Its protein is CATSRDWAGSHEQYF. The chain couples TRBV15 to TRBJ2-7; either TRBD1 or TRBD2 may supply D (5 bases each). Between the trimmed V and J ends, which lost 0 bases and 5 bases, there was a span of 14 bases. This CDR3 is built from 15 residues. Looked up from germline, CDR1 is LNHNV and CDR2 is YYDKDF (reference sequence).